The rows below give T cell receptor beta chains drawn from one sample of a study of shared clonotypes between healthy human individuals. Some clones are missing from TCRdb's copy, which holds only in-frame ones; the method was immunoSEQ multiplex PCR. The sample lists approximately 2,300,000 clones; 80% to 95% were seen once. Input material: naive CD4+ T cells from PBMCs. The receptors originated from a man aged 18 to 35 in good health. Some clones in this sample may be carry-over from other donors' samples. Each CDR3 is given with its conserved first and last residue. A D gene is named only where the DNA matches it firmly. Clone size is stated in some rows and not others, as once, few, many or a class when expanded.

d_gene	v_gene	abundance	j_gene	CDR3nt	CDR3aa
-	TRBV18	-	TRBJ1-3	TGTGCCAGCTCACCACCGCGGTATAACACTGGAAACACCATATATTTT	CASSPPRYNTGNTIYF
TRBD1	TRBV5-1	once	TRBJ1-4	TGCGCCAGCAGTTACCGGACAGGGGGCGTAGGGGAAAAACTGTTTTTT	CASSYRTGGVGEKLFF
-	TRBV5-1	-	TRBJ2-3	TGCGCCAGCAGGGCAGGACCGACAGATACGCAGTATTTT	CASRAGPTDTQYF
TRBD1	TRBV5-6	-	TRBJ2-1	TGTGCCAGCAGCCTCCCCGGGACAGGGGGCTTGGAGCAGTTCTTC	CASSLPGTGGLEQFF
TRBD2	TRBV5-4	once	TRBJ2-1	TGTGCCAGCAGCTTGGACCTAGCGGGGTCCTACAATGAGCAGTTCTTC	CASSLDLAGSYNEQFF
-	TRBV10-3	-	TRBJ2-2	TGTGCCATCAGTGAGACCGACAGGGGAGGGAGCACCGGGGAGCTGTTTTTT	CAISETDRGGSTGELFF
-	TRBV6-5	-	TRBJ1-1	TGTGCCAGCAGTTACTCGAGTTCGGCAGGGAACACTGAAGCTTTCTTT	CASSYSSSAGNTEAFF
-	TRBV28	-	TRBJ2-3	TGTGCCAGCACCAACGGGTTGGGCCCCACGGATACGCAGTATTTT	CASTNGLGPTDTQYF
-	TRBV30	few	TRBJ1-4	TGTGCCTGGAGTGGGCCCAGACGGAATAATGAAAAACTGTTTTTT	CAWSGPRRNNEKLFF
TRBD2	TRBV7-9	few	TRBJ2-1	TGTGCCAGCAGCCCGGGACTAGCGGGAGGTGAGCAGTTCTTC	CASSPGLAGGEQFF
-	TRBV6-1	-	TRBJ2-7	TGTGCCAGCAGTGAAGCGTGGAGGGACGAGCAGTACTTC	CASSEAWRDEQYF
-	TRBV5-6	-	TRBJ2-2	TGTGCCAGCGCGGTGGGAGTCTCCGGGGAGCTGTTTTTT	CASAVGVSGELFF
-	TRBV30	-	TRBJ1-1	TGTGCCTGGAGCGTGACATTGGGGACTGAAGCTTTCTTT	CAWSVTLGTEAFF
-	TRBV4-1	-	TRBJ2-5	TGCGCCAGCAGCCAGACAGGAGCGGAGACCCAGTACTTC	CASSQTGAETQYF
-	TRBV27	-	TRBJ2-7	TGTGCCAGCAGTTTATCGGGGCAGGCTTCCTACGAGCAGTACTTC	CASSLSGQASYEQYF
TRBD1	TRBV15	-	TRBJ2-7	TGTGCCACCAGCAGACCGGGACAGGGCGGACTAGGTTCCTACGAGCAGTACTTC	CATSRPGQGGLGSYEQYF
TRBD1	TRBV5-1	-	TRBJ1-2	TGCGCCAGCAGTACCGGGACAGGGTATGGCTACACCTTC	CASSTGTGYGYTF
-	TRBV5-1	-	TRBJ1-4	TGCGCCAGCAGTACGGGGGCTTTCGCCCCCAATGAAAAACTGTTTTTT	CASSTGAFAPNEKLFF
TRBD2	TRBV7-6	-	TRBJ2-7	TGTGCCAGCAGCTTGCGGCGGGAGAGTGAGCAGTACTTC	CASSLRRESEQYF
-	TRBV7-8	-	TRBJ2-3	TGTGCCAGCAGCCTCACGGGGCTAGCGACAGATACGCAGTATTTT	CASSLTGLATDTQYF
-	TRBV10-2	-	TRBJ2-7	TGCGCCAGCAGATACGGGGGGACACTAATCTACGAGCAGTACTTC	CASRYGGTLIYEQYF
TRBD1	TRBV10-3	-	TRBJ1-5	TGTGCCATCAGTGGAAGCCGACAGGGGGCAAGCTATAGCAATCAGCCCCAGCATTTT	CAISGSRQGASYSNQPQHF
TRBD1	TRBV28	-	TRBJ1-2	TGTGCCAGCAGTTTCTCCTACGGACAGGGGGGCTTCTATGGCTACACCTTC	CASSFSYGQGGFYGYTF
TRBD1	TRBV29-1	-	TRBJ1-2	TGCAGCGTTGCAGAGGGGGCTCGGTATTCTGGCTACACCTTC	CSVAEGARYSGYTF
TRBD2	TRBV11-2	-	TRBJ2-1	TGTGCCAGCAGCTTATTGGGTGGGAGGGCGTACAATGAGCAGTTCTTC	CASSLLGGRAYNEQFF
-	TRBV28	-	TRBJ1-4	TGTGCCAGCAGAACAGGAGCAACTAATGAAAAACTGTTTTTT	CASRTGATNEKLFF
TRBD2	TRBV11-2	-	TRBJ2-1	TGTGCCAGCAGCTTCACTAGCGGGGCTTCCTACAATGAGCAGTTCTTC	CASSFTSGASYNEQFF
-	TRBV7-9	few	TRBJ1-5	TGTGCCAGCAGCCAGGAGGGGTATCAGCCCCAGCATTTT	CASSQEGYQPQHF
-	TRBV9	-	TRBJ2-6	TGTGCCAGCAGCCCGAGGGGGGGGCGCGAAACTGGGGCCAACGTCCTGACTTTC	CASSPRGGRETGANVLTF
TRBD2	TRBV27	-	TRBJ2-2	TGTGCCAGCAGGAGACAAGGACTAGCGGGGATCGGGGAGCTGTTTTTT	CASRRQGLAGIGELFF
-	TRBV7-3	-	TRBJ2-1	TGTGCCAGCAGCTTTGCGGGTGTATACAATGAGCAGTTCTTC	CASSFAGVYNEQFF
TRBD1	TRBV27	-	TRBJ2-4	TGTGCCAGCCGACAGGGCACAAGGCCCAAAAACATTCAGTACTTC	CASRQGTRPKNIQYF
TRBD1	TRBV9	-	TRBJ2-7	TGTGCCAGCAGCCAGGGACAGGGTGGGGTCTACGAGCAGTACTTC	CASSQGQGGVYEQYF
TRBD1	TRBV5-4	-	TRBJ1-4	TGTGCCAGCAGCTCGAAAACAGGGGGCGCGGGTGAAAAACTGTTTTTT	CASSSKTGGAGEKLFF
-	TRBV6-5	-	TRBJ1-1	TGTGCCAGCAGAGGACGAATGGGGGGATCTGAAGCTTTCTTT	CASRGRMGGSEAFF
-	TRBV11-2	once	TRBJ1-1	TGTGCCAGCAGCTTATTGGGCAGGGTTTCCACTGAAGCTTTCTTT	CASSLLGRVSTEAFF